This T cell receptor (beta chain) came from a study of blood T cell repertoires in COVID-19. Clones were read by immunoSEQ multiplex PCR, and TCRdb kept only the in-frame ones, dropping some. Of around 300,000 clones in the sample, around 90% are singletons; the top ten hold 2.5% to 3.5%. Germline-derived CDR1 and CDR2 are LNHDA and SQIVND (reference sequence). CDR3 size: 15 residues. V dropped 0 bases and J dropped 8; count of bases not matched to a gene: 4. This clonotype originated in a woman between 45 and 65 years old who had recovered from COVID-19. J is TRBJ2-1 and V is TRBV19, with 10 bases identical to TRBD2. Sequences were obtained from PBMCs or T cells enriched from blood (not recorded which). The CDR3 reads CASSIDGTSAYEQFF. The CDR3 DNA sequence: TGTGCCAGTAGTATAGATGGGACTAGCGCTTATGAGCAGTTCTTC.